This T cell receptor beta chain was documented in a study of blood T cell repertoires in COVID-19. Libraries were prepared by immunoSEQ multiplex PCR; TCRdb keeps only in-frame clonotypes and omits some of them. In the table there are roughly 24,000 clones, roughly 92% of which are singletons. The V and J ends lost 2 bases and 6 bases, in that order; junction bases with no gene match: 7. Germline loops: CDR1 SEHNR, CDR2 FQNEAQ (reference sequence). The CDR3 spans 15 residues. Sequences were obtained from peripheral blood. The chain recombines TRBV7-9 with TRBJ2-3; 8 bases are shared with TRBD2. This TCR was recovered from a human donor in a cohort sampled during active COVID-19. CDR3 sequence reads: CASSLSGLVGDTQYF. The CDR3 nucleotides are TGTGCCAGCAGCTTATCGGGACTAGTCGGGGATACGCAGTATTTT.